The 14 T cell receptor beta chains below come from one sample, sequenced in a study of T cells in Graves' hyperthyroidism and ophthalmopathy. Using RNA transcripts as the source, TCR beta CDR3 regions were amplified. With the HTBI primer set, the TCR CDR3 went through a first round of RT-PCR. TCRdb ran MiXCR on the multiplex PCR reads and lists one entry per CDR3 protein. In the table there are 300,000 to 450,000 distinct CDR3 sequences, 15% to 20% of which are singletons. The material sequenced was blood. Receptors were obtained from a man in his late teens or twenties with Graves' ophthalmopathy.

The gene calls are TRBV14 and TRBJ1-6; no firm D call. Germline V gene data show CDR1 as SGHDN and CDR2 as FVKESK. The CDR3 extends over 15 amino acids. Trimming pared 2 bases from V and 5 bases from J, leaving 10 bases between. CDR3 nucleotides: TGTGCCAGCAGCCAATCCACGGGAAATAATTCACCCCTCCACTTT. This gives the protein CASSQSTGNNSPLHF. The whole variable domain, remainder taken from reference TRBV14 and TRBJ1-6, is EAGVTQFPSHSVIEKGQTVTLRCDPISGHDNLYWYRRVMGKEIKFLLHFVKESKQDESGMPNNRFLAERTGGTYSTLKVQPAELEDSGVYFCASSQSTGNNSPLHFGNGTRLTVT.

Ten or more counts support this clonotype. V is TRBV7-2 and J is TRBJ2-5; 9 bases match TRBD2. Germline V gene data show CDR1 as SGHTA and CDR2 as FQGNSA. The V and J ends lost 1 base and 5 bases, in that order; junction bases with no gene match: 8. CDR3 size: 16 residues. CDR3 loop: CASSLVWSGGSETQYF. The CDR3 DNA sequence: TGTGCCAGCAGCTTAGTTTGGAGCGGGGGGTCGGAGACCCAGTACTTC.

This clonotype was picked up many times. V and J are TRBV12-3 or TRBV12-4 and TRBJ1-2; D may be TRBD1 (6 bases). The CDR3 is 15 residues long. Trimming took 5 bases from V and 8 from J, leaving 21 bases between them. The CDR3 nucleotides are TGTGCCAGCAGTGCACCGGGACAAGGGGACATGGGCTACACCTTC. Translating gives CASSAPGQGDMGYTF.

There are many counts of this clonotype. J is TRBJ2-3 and V is TRBV6-4; 8 bases map to TRBD2. The CDR3 spans 15 residues. Germline V gene sequence: CDR1 MRHNA, CDR2 SNTAGT. The J segment lost 1 base and the V segment lost 2 bases, leaving 2 bases of the junction unmatched. The CDR3 DNA follows: TGTGCCAGCAGTGACGGGCGGGGGGGCACAGATACGCAGTATTTT. Translation: CASSDGRGGTDTQYF.

This clonotype was seen more than once but under ten times. V is TRBV7-3 and J is TRBJ2-1; 14 bases are a match to TRBD2. V lost 5 bases, J lost 9 bases, and 9 bases stayed unmatched. The CDR3 is made up of 16 amino acids. Germline V gives CDR1 SGHTA, CDR2 FQGTGA. CDR3 coding DNA: TGTGCCAGCAGCGAAACCGGGACTAGCGGGGGAAGTGAGCAGTTCTTC. Residues: CASSETGTSGGSEQFF.

This chain joins TRBV12-3 or TRBV12-4 and TRBJ2-2; no clear D. Deletions cut 2 bases from V and 7 bases from J, with 14 bases between. The CDR3 extends over 15 amino acids. The CDR3 bases are TGTGCCAGCAGTTTAATAAGGGTTTCGGACGGGGAGCTGTTTTTT. It encodes CASSLIRVSDGELFF.

This clonotype has at least ten counts. J is TRBJ1-1 and V is TRBV28; possibly TRBD1 for D (6 bases). Trimming took off 7 bases at V and 3 bases at J, with 15 bases between the two ends. Germline lookup yields CDR1 MDHEN and CDR2 SYDVKM. The CDR3 loop spans 14 amino acids. CDR3 sequence: CASTGYRVHTEAFF. Here the CDR3 DNA reads TGTGCCAGCACCGGGTACAGGGTGCACACTGAAGCTTTCTTT.

This clonotype showed up many times. V and J are TRBV5-1 and TRBJ2-1, with D hard to call. Trimming pared 0 bases from V and 9 bases from J, leaving 7 bases between. The CDR3 has 12 amino acids. Germline V gene sequence: CDR1 SGHRS, CDR2 YFSETQ. In DNA, the CDR3 is TGCGCCAGCAGCTTGGGGGAAACTGAGCAGTTCTTC. Amino acid sequence: CASSLGETEQFF. Drawing the rest from reference TRBV5-1 and TRBJ2-1, the complete variable domain is KAGVTQTPRYLIKTRGQQVTLSCSPISGHRSVSWYQQTPGQGLQFLFEYFSETQRNKGNFPGRFSGRQFSNSRSEMNVSTLELGDSALYLCASSLGETEQFFGPGTRLTVL.

V is TRBV6-1 and J is TRBJ2-5; 11 bases are a match to TRBD1. The trim removed 3 bases at V and 5 bases at J, leaving 8 bases unmatched. The V gene's germline CDR1 is MNHNS and CDR2 SASEGT. The CDR3 is 16 residues long. CDR3 in amino acids: CASSEQGQGGWETQYF. CDR3 DNA: TGTGCCAGCAGTGAGCAGGGACAGGGGGGATGGGAGACCCAGTACTTC.

On this clonotype: This may be a read error, as it is one base from a much larger clone. Here the CDR3 DNA reads TGTGCCGGCTCACCACCTGAGGGAACCTACGAGCAGTACTTC. Translating it yields CAGSPPEGTYEQYF. The chain carries TRBV18 and TRBJ2-7; D might be TRBD2 (5 bases). Germline V gene lookup returns CDR1 KGHSH and CDR2 LQKENI. The CDR3 is 14 amino acids. Together with reference TRBV18 and TRBJ2-7, the CDR3 gives the full variable domain: NAGVMQNPRHLVRRRGQEARLRCSPMKGHSHVYWYRQLPEEGLKFMVYLQKENIIDESGMPKERFSAEFPKEGPSILRIQQVVRGDSAAYFCAGSPPEGTYEQYFGPGTRLTVT.

As to this clonotype: This may be a read error: a much more frequent sequence differs by one nucleotide. The rearrangement uses TRBV7-3 and TRBJ2-2, with D perhaps given as TRBD1 or TRBD2 (5 bases each). This CDR3 is built from 16 residues. Germline V gene lookup returns CDR1 SGHTA and CDR2 FQGTGA. The CDR3 coding sequence is TGTGCCAGCAGCCCATCCTTAGGGGCCAACACCGGGAAGCTGTTTTTT. Translation: CASSPSLGANTGKLFF.

This clonotype has ten or more counts. V and J are TRBV29-1 and TRBJ1-3; TRBD1 is a possible D gene (6 bases). The V gene's germline CDR1 is SQVTM and CDR2 ANQGSEA. The ends were cut back, 1 base at V and 3 bases at J, with 10 bases in the middle. This CDR3 is 14 amino acids long. Here the CDR3 reads CSVEGGPFGNTIYF. In DNA form, the CDR3 reads TGCAGCGTTGAAGGGGGGCCCTTTGGAAACACCATATATTTT.

The chain has TRBV7-6 and TRBJ1-5, with D perhaps TRBD1 (5 bases). This CDR3 has 15 residues. V lost 1 base and J 3 bases, leaving 10 bases between the germline ends. CDR1 is SGHVS and CDR2 is FNYEAQ in the germline V gene. CDR3: CASSLVWGPNQPQHF. The CDR3 DNA is TGTGCCAGCAGCTTAGTATGGGGACCCAATCAGCCCCAGCATTTT.

There are many counts of this clonotype. An end of the junction does not agree with germline; a read error may underlie this. This chain connects TRBV5-1 to TRBJ2-3, with D unclear. This CDR3 comprises 14 residues. Germline CDR1 reads SGHRS; CDR2 reads YFSETQ. Here the CDR3 DNA reads TGTGCCAGCAGCTTAGGCCTTTCCACAGATACGCAGTATTTT. Its translation: CASSLGLSTDTQYF. The full variable domain, completed using reference TRBV5-1 and TRBJ2-3, is KAGVTQTPRYLIKTRGQQVTLSCSPISGHRSVSWYQQTPGQGLQFLFEYFSETQRNKGNFPGRFSGRQFSNSRSEMNVSTLELGDSALYLCASSLGLSTDTQYFGPGTRLTVL.